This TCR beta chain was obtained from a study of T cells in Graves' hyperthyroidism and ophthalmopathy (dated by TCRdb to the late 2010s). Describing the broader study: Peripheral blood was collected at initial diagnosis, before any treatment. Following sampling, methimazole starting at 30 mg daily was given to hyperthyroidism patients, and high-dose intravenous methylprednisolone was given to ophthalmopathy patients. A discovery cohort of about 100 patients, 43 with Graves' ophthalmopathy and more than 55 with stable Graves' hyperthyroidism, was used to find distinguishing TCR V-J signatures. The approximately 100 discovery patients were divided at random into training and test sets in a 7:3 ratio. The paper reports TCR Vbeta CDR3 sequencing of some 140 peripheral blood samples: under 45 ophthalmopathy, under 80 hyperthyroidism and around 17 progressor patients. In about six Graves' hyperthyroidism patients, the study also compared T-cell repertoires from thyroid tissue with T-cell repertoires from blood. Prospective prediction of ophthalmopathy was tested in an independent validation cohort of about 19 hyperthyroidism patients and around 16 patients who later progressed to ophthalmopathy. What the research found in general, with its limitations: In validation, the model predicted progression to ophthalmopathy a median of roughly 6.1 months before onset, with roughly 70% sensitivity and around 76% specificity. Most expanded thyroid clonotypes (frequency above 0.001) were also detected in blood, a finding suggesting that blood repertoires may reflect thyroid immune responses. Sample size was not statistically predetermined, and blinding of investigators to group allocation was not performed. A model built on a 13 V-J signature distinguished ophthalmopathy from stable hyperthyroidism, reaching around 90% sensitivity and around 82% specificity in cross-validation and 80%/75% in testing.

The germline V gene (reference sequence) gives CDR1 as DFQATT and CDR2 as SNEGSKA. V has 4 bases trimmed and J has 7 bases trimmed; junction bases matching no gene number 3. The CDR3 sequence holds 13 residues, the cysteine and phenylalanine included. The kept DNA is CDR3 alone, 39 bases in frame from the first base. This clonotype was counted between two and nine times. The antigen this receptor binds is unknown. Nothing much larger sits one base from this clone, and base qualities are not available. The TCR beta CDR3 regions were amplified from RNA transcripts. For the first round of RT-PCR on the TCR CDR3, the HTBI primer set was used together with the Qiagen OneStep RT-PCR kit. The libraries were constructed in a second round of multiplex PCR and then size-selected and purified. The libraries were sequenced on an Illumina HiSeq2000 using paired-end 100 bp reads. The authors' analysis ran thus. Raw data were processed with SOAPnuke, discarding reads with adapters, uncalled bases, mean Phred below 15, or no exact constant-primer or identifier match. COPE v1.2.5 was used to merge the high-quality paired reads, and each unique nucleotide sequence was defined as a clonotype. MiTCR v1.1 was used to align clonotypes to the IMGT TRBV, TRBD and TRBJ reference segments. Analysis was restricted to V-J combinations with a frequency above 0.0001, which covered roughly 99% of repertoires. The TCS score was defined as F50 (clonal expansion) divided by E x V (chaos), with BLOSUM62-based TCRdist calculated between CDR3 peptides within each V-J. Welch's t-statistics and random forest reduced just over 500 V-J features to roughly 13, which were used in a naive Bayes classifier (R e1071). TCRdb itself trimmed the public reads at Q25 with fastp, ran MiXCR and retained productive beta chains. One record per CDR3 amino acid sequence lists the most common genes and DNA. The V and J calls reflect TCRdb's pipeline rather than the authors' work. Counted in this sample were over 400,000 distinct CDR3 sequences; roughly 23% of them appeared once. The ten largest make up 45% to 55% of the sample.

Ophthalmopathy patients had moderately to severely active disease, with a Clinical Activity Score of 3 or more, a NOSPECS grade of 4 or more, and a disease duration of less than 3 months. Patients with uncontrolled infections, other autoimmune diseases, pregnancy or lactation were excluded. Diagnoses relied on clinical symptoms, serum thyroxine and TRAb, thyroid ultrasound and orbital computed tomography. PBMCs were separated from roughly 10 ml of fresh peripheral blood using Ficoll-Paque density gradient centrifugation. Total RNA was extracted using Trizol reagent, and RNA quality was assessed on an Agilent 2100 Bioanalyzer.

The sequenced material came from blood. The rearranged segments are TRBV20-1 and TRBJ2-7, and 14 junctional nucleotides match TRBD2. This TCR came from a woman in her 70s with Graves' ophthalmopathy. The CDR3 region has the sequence CSAIRLAGGEQYF. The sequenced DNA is TGCAGTGCTATCCGACTAGCGGGAGGGGAGCAGTACTTC.